This passage covers 32 T cell receptor beta chains from one sample sequenced in a study of response to subunit inactivated influenza vaccine. TCRdb re-derived calls from the RT-PCR reads in MiXCR, one entry per CDR3 protein. The table shows more than 700,000 distinct CDR3 sequences, with about 20% occurring only once. This specimen was PBMCs from blood, taken 4 to 6 days after vaccination. The receptors stem from a man between 45 and 60 years old who received an inactivated influenza vaccine.

In its sample, this clonotype was seen a few times. The chain carries TRBV4-2 and TRBJ2-5, with TRBD2 matching 7 bases. The CDR3 spans 17 residues. The ends lost 0 bases at V and 1 base at J; junction bases unmatched: 8. Germline loops: CDR1 LGHNA, CDR2 YNFKEQ. For the CDR3, the DNA is TGTGCCAGCAGCCAAGATCCGCGAGCGGGGAGCCAAGAGACCCAGTACTTC. This codes for CASSQDPRAGSQETQYF.

A few counts support this clonotype. This chain joins TRBV4-3 and TRBJ2-6; 9 bases match TRBD1. The CDR3 extends over 18 amino acids. Germline CDR1 is LGHNA and CDR2 is YSLEER. The V and J ends lost 3 bases and 2 bases, in that order; junction bases with no gene match: 8. The CDR3 DNA is TGCGCCAGCAGCCAGAAGCTCCGGGACAGGGCTGGGGCCAACGTCCTGACTTTC. Translation gives CASSQKLRDRAGANVLTF.

The V call is TRBV21-1, the J call TRBJ2-4. TRBV21-1 represents a pseudogene. The CDR3 sequence is 17 residues long. The CDR3 spells CASSKVKSHTAKNIQYF. CDR3 bases: TGTGCCAGCAGCAAAGTAAAATCTCACACAGCCAAAAACATTCAGTACTTC.

There are a few counts of this clonotype. V is TRBV9 and J is TRBJ2-2; TRBD1 matches at 7 bases. Germline CDR1 SGDLS, CDR2 YYNGEE. V trimming: 0 bases; J trimming: 1 base; junction bases outside the gene matches: 3. The CDR3 spans 16 residues. CDR3 coding DNA: TGTGCCAGCAGCGTAGGAACAGGGGTGAACACCGGGGAGCTGTTTTTT. Its translation: CASSVGTGVNTGELFF.

The genes are TRBV10-2 and TRBJ1-4; D remains ambiguous. Trimming took off 3 bases at V and 15 bases at J, with 11 bases between the two ends. Germline CDR1 and CDR2: WSHSY and SAAADI. The CDR3 extends over 11 amino acids. This CDR3 reads CASSDTDLMFF. The CDR3, as DNA: TGCGCCAGCAGTGATACGGACCTTATGTTTTTT.

This clonotype was seen only a few times. The genes are TRBV4-1 and TRBJ2-5; maybe TRBD2 (5 bases). CDR1 is MGHRA, CDR2 YSYEKL, per germline. The CDR3 consists of 13 residues. V dropped 4 bases and J dropped 10 bases, with 16 bases sitting between them. The CDR3 loop reads CASSRERNSDQYF. The CDR3 region has the DNA TGCGCCAGCAGCCGGGAGCGAAATTCCGACCAGTACTTC.

V usage is TRBV9 and J usage is TRBJ2-7; the match to TRBD2 covers 13 bases. Unmatched junction bases numbered 8, after V lost 4 bases and J lost 7 bases. CDR1 is SGDLS and CDR2 is YYNGEE in the germline V gene. CDR3 length equals 15 residues. The CDR3 DNA reads TGTGCCAGCAGCAGAGAGACTAGCGGGAGGTTGGAGCAGTACTTC. Amino acid sequence: CASSRETSGRLEQYF.

This clonotype was seen more than once but under ten times. The V call is TRBV7-9, the J call TRBJ1-3; D possibly corresponds to TRBD1 (5 bases). Per the germline V gene, CDR1 is SEHNR and CDR2 is FQNEAQ (reference sequence). This CDR3 has 15 residues. Trimming removed 6 bases at V and 2 bases at J, with 14 bases between. CDR3 residues: CASSHMGQAGNTIYF. Written as DNA, the CDR3 is TGTGCCAGCAGTCACATGGGGCAGGCTGGAAACACCATATATTTT.

The chain recombines TRBV28 with TRBJ2-7; 9 positions match TRBD1. With V trimmed by 6 bases and J by 9 bases, 15 bases remained unmatched. CDR1 is MDHEN and CDR2 is SYDVKM in the germline V gene. CDR3 length: 15 residues. DNA for the CDR3: TGTGCCAGCAGCATCGGGACAGGGAGTTCCCACCTGCAGTACTTC. Encoded protein: CASSIGTGSSHLQYF. The variable domain in full, completed from reference TRBV28 and TRBJ2-7, reads DVKVTQSSRYLVKRTGEKVFLECVQDMDHENMFWYRQDPGLGLRLIYFSYDVKMKEKGDIPEGYSVSREKKERFSLILESASTNQTSMYLCASSIGTGSSHLQYFGPGTRLTVT.

This clonotype was found a few times. The chain joins TRBV7-8 to TRBJ2-7; unclear D gene. The CDR3 loop spans 13 amino acids. The V gene's germline CDR1 is SGHVS and CDR2 FQNEAQ. V lost 2 bases and J lost 1, with 6 bases in between. CDR3 sequence: CASSLMSSYEQYF. CDR3 sequence (DNA): TGTGCCAGCAGCTTAATGTCTTCCTACGAGCAGTACTTC.

This chain links TRBV12-3 or TRBV12-4 with TRBJ2-3; 9 bases map to TRBD1. J gave up 4 bases and V 5 bases, and 4 bases lay outside the gene matches. CDR3 length: 14 residues. The CDR3 DNA reads TGTGCCAGCAGTATCGGGACAGGGCCAGATACGCAGTATTTT. Translating gives CASSIGTGPDTQYF.

This clonotype was seen a handful of times. The rearrangement links TRBV5-1 to TRBJ2-7, with D perhaps given as TRBD1 or TRBD2 (5 bases each). The germline CDR1 and CDR2 sequences are SGHRS and YFSETQ. The CDR3 contains 15 residues. V was shortened by 0 bases and J by 2 bases, with 12 bases between the two germline ends. CDR3 coding DNA: TGCGCCAGCAGCTTGGGTGGGACCAATGCCTACGAGCAGTACTTC. This encodes CASSLGGTNAYEQYF.

CDR3 bases: TGTGCCAGCAGCTCATTTCGGGGCAGGGGGCTCTACGAGCAGTACTTC. Amino acids: CASSSFRGRGLYEQYF. The chain has TRBV7-6 and TRBJ2-7; 8 positions match TRBD1. The junction had 11 bases not matched to a gene; V was cut back by 4 bases and J by 3 bases. This CDR3 has 16 residues. Germline V gives CDR1 SGHVS, CDR2 FNYEAQ.

This chain connects TRBV11-2 to TRBJ2-2; 8 nucleotides line up with TRBD2. The V and J ends lost 5 bases and 7 bases, in that order; junction bases with no gene match: 12. Looked up from germline, CDR1 is SGHAT and CDR2 is FQNNGV. The length of the CDR3 is 16 residues. CDR3 DNA: TGTGCCAGCAGCCAAACCGGGGGGGCCTTCGGCGGGGAGCTGTTTTTT. As protein: CASSQTGGAFGGELFF.

The chain has TRBV9 and TRBJ2-1; 8 bases match TRBD1. The CDR3 has 15 amino acids. Germline assignment: CDR1 SGDLS and CDR2 YYNGEE. V shed 3 bases, J shed 8 bases, and the junction held 10 bases outside the gene matches. This CDR3 reads CASSARDRIIYEQFF. CDR3 coding DNA: TGTGCCAGCAGCGCCCGGGACAGGATTATCTATGAGCAGTTCTTC.

In regard to this clonotype: One junction end does not reproduce the germline sequence, and a read error may be involved. The J gene is TRBJ2-7, the V gene TRBV6-5, with D tentatively TRBD2 (5 bases). CDR1 is MNHEY and CDR2 is SVGAGI in the germline V gene. The CDR3 has 15 residues. The CDR3 sequence is CASSYSIAGWYEQYF. The DNA for the CDR3 is TGTGCCAGCAGCTACTCCATCGCGGGCTGGTACGAGCAGTACTTC.

The chain employs TRBV20-1 and TRBJ2-1; D is possibly TRBD2 (6 bases). This CDR3 region has 16 residues. Germline loops: CDR1 DFQATT, CDR2 SNEGSKA (reference sequence). Trimming pared 5 bases from V and 4 bases from J, leaving 21 bases between. DNA for the CDR3: TGCAGTGCTGTTTTGTTCGGGGGAAACTTGTACAATGAGCAGTTCTTC. Protein product: CSAVLFGGNLYNEQFF.

This clonotype showed up just a few times. This chain connects TRBV27 to TRBJ2-1, with 14 nucleotides matching TRBD2. The CDR3 totals 19 residues. Germline values: CDR1 MNHEY, CDR2 SMNVEV (reference sequence). The junction had 16 bases not matched to a gene; V was cut back by 7 bases and J by 5 bases. CDR3 DNA: TGTGCCAGCAACTTTATCGGGACTAGCGGGAGTATGAGGGACAATGAGCAGTTCTTC. Translating it yields CASNFIGTSGSMRDNEQFF.

This clonotype was observed at least ten times. This chain joins TRBV7-2 and TRBJ2-3, with 14 bases fitting TRBD2. Germline loops: CDR1 SGHTA, CDR2 FQGNSA. V shed 5 bases, J shed 2 bases, and the junction held 6 bases outside the gene matches. The CDR3 totals 17 residues. The CDR3 DNA sequence: TGTGCCAGCAGCCCGTGGACTAGCGGGGGGTACACAGATACGCAGTATTTT. Protein: CASSPWTSGGYTDTQYF.

This clonotype was seen more than once but under ten times. The chain links TRBV24-1 to TRBJ2-3; D remains ambiguous. The V end was cut by 3 bases, the J end by 0 bases, with 6 bases between. The CDR3 has 14 residues. Germline CDR1 is KGHDR and CDR2 is SFDVKD. CDR3 DNA sequence: TGTGCCACCAGTGATGTGCGGAGCACAGATACGCAGTATTTT. Residues: CATSDVRSTDTQYF.

This clonotype occurred a few times. V and J are TRBV25-1 and TRBJ1-1; 7 bases line up with TRBD1. Looked up from germline, CDR1 is MGHDK and CDR2 is SYGVNS. V lost 2 bases and J lost 4; bases outside the gene matches: 1. This CDR3 spans 13 amino acids. CDR3 amino acids: CASSEPGGTEAFF. The CDR3 region has the DNA TGTGCCAGCAGTGAACCAGGGGGCACTGAAGCTTTCTTT.

A few counts support this clonotype. V usage is TRBV12-3 or TRBV12-4 and J usage is TRBJ2-1; 7 bases line up with TRBD1. This CDR3 region has 15 residues. The J segment lost 4 bases and the V segment lost 6 bases, leaving 9 bases of the junction unmatched. CDR3 region: CASSRDSAGYNEQFF. In DNA, the CDR3 is TGTGCCAGCAGCAGGGACAGTGCTGGATACAATGAGCAGTTCTTC.

A few counts support this clonotype. The chain has TRBV25-1 and TRBJ2-5, with D possibly TRBD2 on 5 matching bases. This CDR3 comprises 15 residues. Trimming took 6 bases from V and 4 from J, leaving 18 bases between them. Looked up from germline, CDR1 is MGHDK and CDR2 is SYGVNS. The CDR3 coding sequence is TGTGCCAGCAGCCCCCTTGGGCGGGTGGGAGAGACCCAGTACTTC. It encodes CASSPLGRVGETQYF.

This sequence joins TRBV18 and TRBJ2-5, with 13 bases matching TRBD2. This CDR3 region has 16 residues. Trimming cost V 3 bases and J 5 bases; bases outside gene matches: 6. The germline V gene has CDR1 KGHSH and CDR2 LQKENI. The CDR3 sequence: CASSPPGLAGPETQYF. The CDR3, as DNA: TGTGCCAGCTCACCGCCGGGACTAGCGGGACCGGAGACCCAGTACTTC.

The V gene is TRBV20-1, the J gene TRBJ2-1, with a tentative D call TRBD2 (5 bases). The ends were cut back, 5 bases at V and 0 bases at J, with 14 bases in the middle. The CDR3 covers 15 residues. Germline CDR1 DFQATT, CDR2 SNEGSKA (reference sequence). The CDR3 here is CSAFLAESSYNEQFF. The DNA for the CDR3 is TGCAGTGCTTTCCTAGCAGAAAGCTCCTACAATGAGCAGTTCTTC.

This clonotype has ten or more counts. The V call is TRBV7-2, the J call TRBJ2-7; 7 bases align to TRBD2. The germline gives CDR1 SGHTA, CDR2 FQGNSA. With V trimmed by 0 bases and J by 0 bases, 2 bases remained unmatched. The CDR3 loop spans 15 amino acids. DNA of the CDR3: TGTGCCAGCAGCTTAGCGGGGGGGAGCTCCTACGAGCAGTACTTC. Residues: CASSLAGGSSYEQYF.

This rearrangement joins TRBV20-1 to TRBJ2-3, with 7 positions matching TRBD1. After removal of 6 bases from V and 2 bases from J, the junction contained 14 bases not matched to a gene. Germline V lookup: CDR1 DFQATT, CDR2 SNEGSKA (reference sequence). The CDR3 runs 16 residues. The CDR3 DNA reads as TGCAGTGCATACCTCCCGACAGGGCGCTCCACAGATACGCAGTATTTT. As protein: CSAYLPTGRSTDTQYF.

This clonotype was seen a handful of times. The chain uses TRBV28 and TRBJ2-7; D is unresolved. In germline, CDR1 is MDHEN, CDR2 SYDVKM. The CDR3 has 12 amino acids. Trimming removed 6 bases at V and 4 bases at J, with 10 bases between. Here the CDR3 reads CASRPDWYEQYF. The CDR3 region has the DNA TGTGCCAGCAGGCCAGACTGGTACGAGCAGTACTTC.

The CDR3 DNA reads as TGCAGTGCTAGTAGCGGGGGGACGGCAGATACGCAGTATTTT. Its translation: CSASSGGTADTQYF. The chain is built from TRBV20-1 and TRBJ2-3, with 10 positions matching TRBD2. Germline-derived CDR1 and CDR2 are DFQATT and SNEGSKA (reference sequence). CDR3 length equals 14 residues. J was trimmed by 4 bases and V by 3 bases; bases with no gene match: 4.

The V gene is TRBV6-5, the J gene TRBJ2-2; no clear D gene. V was clipped by 0 bases and J by 8 bases, with 16 bases between them. The CDR3 consists of 16 residues. CDR1 MNHEY and CDR2 SVGAGI come from the germline V gene. The CDR3 protein is CASSYSFAVFLGELFF. The CDR3 region has the DNA TGTGCCAGCAGTTACTCGTTCGCGGTTTTTTTGGGGGAGCTGTTTTTT.

This clonotype has just a few counts. The chain uses TRBV30 and TRBJ2-1; perhaps D is TRBD1 or TRBD2 (5 bases each). This CDR3 contains 14 residues. The germline V and J ends were trimmed by 1 base and 9 bases, with 16 bases remaining between them. The germline V gene encodes CDR1 GTSNPN and CDR2 SVGIG (reference sequence). The CDR3 loop reads CAWSEGPGAGEQFF. The CDR3 DNA is TGTGCCTGGAGTGAGGGACCAGGTGCTGGTGAGCAGTTCTTC. The complete variable domain, with remaining parts taken from reference TRBV30 and TRBJ2-1, reads SQTIHQWPATLVQPVGSPLSLECTVEGTSNPNLYWYRQAAGRGLQLLFYSVGIGQISSEVPQNLSASRPQDRQFILSSKKLLLSDSGFYLCAWSEGPGAGEQFFGPGTRLTVL.

The rearrangement links TRBV5-1 to TRBJ1-4, with 7 bases that match TRBD1. The germline V gene has CDR1 SGHRS and CDR2 YFSETQ. The length of the CDR3 is 16 residues. The V segment lost 3 bases and the J segment 0 bases; nucleotides outside the gene matches: 5. As DNA, the CDR3 is TGCGCCAGCAGCTCCGGACAGGCTGCAACTAATGAAAAACTGTTTTTT. Translated: CASSSGQAATNEKLFF. The full variable domain, its missing parts supplied by reference TRBV5-1 and TRBJ1-4, is KAGVTQTPRYLIKTRGQQVTLSCSPISGHRSVSWYQQTPGQGLQFLFEYFSETQRNKGNFPGRFSGRQFSNSRSEMNVSTLELGDSALYLCASSSGQAATNEKLFFGSGTQLSVL.